This paragraph covers one T cell receptor (beta chain) sequence. Its matching antigen is unknown. 60 Vbeta and 13 Jbeta primers were used in PCR. Using immunoSEQ multiplex PCR, the repertoire was profiled, and TCRdb retains in-frame clones only, with some absent. This table holds 110,000 or so clones, around 73% found once. The sample originates from a study of cytomegalovirus exposure and HLA in healthy donors. The study, taken as a whole, reports: Among immune exposure information, only CMV serostatus was available. Later analysis suggested links between common viral pathogens and several top significant clusters. The study dropped some indistinguishable V segments, TRBV6-2 and TRBV6-3 among them. Investigators reported approximately 150 TCR beta chains as tied to cytomegalovirus.

There are 15 residues in the CDR3. Trimming removed 7 bases from V and 2 bases from J, with 12 bases in between. The germline CDR1 and CDR2 sequences are MNHEY and SMNVEV (reference sequence). J is TRBJ2-6 and V is TRBV27; D might be TRBD1 (5 bases). The sequence came from a man in his forties in good health and CMV-seronegative. Sequencing used PBMCs. The CDR3 region is CASTSTGAGANVLTF. The CDR3 bases are TGTGCCAGCACCTCTACAGGAGCTGGGGCCAACGTCCTGACTTTC.